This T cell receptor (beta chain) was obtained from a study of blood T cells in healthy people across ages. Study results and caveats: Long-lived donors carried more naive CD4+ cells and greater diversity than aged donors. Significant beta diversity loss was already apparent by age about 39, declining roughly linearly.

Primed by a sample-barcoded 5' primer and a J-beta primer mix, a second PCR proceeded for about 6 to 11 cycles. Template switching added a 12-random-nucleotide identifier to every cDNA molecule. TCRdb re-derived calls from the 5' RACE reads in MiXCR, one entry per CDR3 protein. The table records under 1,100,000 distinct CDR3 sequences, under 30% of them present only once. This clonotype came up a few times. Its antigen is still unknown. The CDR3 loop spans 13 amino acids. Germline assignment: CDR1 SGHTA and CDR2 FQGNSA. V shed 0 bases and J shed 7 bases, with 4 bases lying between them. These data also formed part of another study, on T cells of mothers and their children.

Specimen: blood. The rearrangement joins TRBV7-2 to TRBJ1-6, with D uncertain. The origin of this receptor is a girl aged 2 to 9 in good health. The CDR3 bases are TGTGCCAGCAGCTTAGCCCCGAATTCACCCCTCCACTTT. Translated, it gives CASSLAPNSPLHF.